The subject of this entry is one T cell receptor (beta chain). Its antigen is unknown. Genes and germline come from the mouse. The read stops 1 residue short of the end of the CDR3; the missing end is completed from the germline J gene. The CDR3 has 15 amino acids. V gave up 3 bases and J gave up 0 bases, with 9 bases separating them. CDR1 is NNHNN and CDR2 is SYGAGS in the germline V gene (reference sequence). Survey-depth TCRbeta CDR3 sequencing reported V/J genes and productive frequencies. TCRdb keeps only in-frame clones here, not all; method: immunoSEQ multiplex PCR. The sample lists some 48,000 clones; approximately 73% were seen once. This entry is derived from a study of tissue T cells after allogeneic stem cell transplantation. Study-wide results and caveats: TCR repertoires tracked anatomic similarity, regardless of disease or transplant status. The study did not identify alloreactive or antigen-specific tissue TCRs, and some clones might be persisting host cells.

The clonotype was recovered from a pool of C57BL/6 mice in good health. Source material: sorted cells pooled from one or two spleens. The chain recombines TRBV13-2 with TRBJ1-4, with a weak D call TRBD1 (6 bases). The DNA read from the CDR3 is TGTGCCAGCGGTGGGGGACACTTTTCCAACGAAAGATTATTT. This codes for CASGGGHFSNERLF. The full CDR3 is CASGGGHFSNERLFF.